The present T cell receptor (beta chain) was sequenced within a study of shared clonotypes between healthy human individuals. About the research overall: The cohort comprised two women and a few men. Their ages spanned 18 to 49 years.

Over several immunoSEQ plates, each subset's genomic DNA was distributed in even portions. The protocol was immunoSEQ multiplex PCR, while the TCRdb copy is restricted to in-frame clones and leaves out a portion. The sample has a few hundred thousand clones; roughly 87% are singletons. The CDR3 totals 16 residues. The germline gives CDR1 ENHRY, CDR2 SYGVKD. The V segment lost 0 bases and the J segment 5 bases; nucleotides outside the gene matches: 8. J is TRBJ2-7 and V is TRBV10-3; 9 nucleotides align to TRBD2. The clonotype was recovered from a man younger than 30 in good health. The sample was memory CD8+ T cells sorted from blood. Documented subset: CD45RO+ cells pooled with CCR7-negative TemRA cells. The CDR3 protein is CAISESVGGGAHEQYF. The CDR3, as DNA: TGTGCCATCAGTGAGTCGGTTGGCGGGGGGGCCCACGAGCAGTACTTC.